The 19 T cell receptor beta chains below were found in one sample sequenced in a study of blood T cell repertoires in COVID-19 (dated by TCRdb to 2020 to 2021). Library creation used the immunoSEQ multiplex PCR assay. TCRdb retrieved this table from immuneACCESS and kept in-frame rearrangements only. Not all clones are present; in checked studies, unresolved V genes account for under half, and no reason is known for the remainder. This sample holds about 94,000 clones; about 74% were observed only once. 3.5% to 4% of the sample belongs to the ten largest clones. Sequencing used peripheral blood. The receptors here all came from a man in his sixties or seventies with COVID-19, enrolled during active disease.

V is TRBV29-1 and J is TRBJ2-1; 11 bases line up with TRBD2. V lost 7 bases to trimming and J lost 7 bases; unmatched junction nucleotides: 21. The CDR3 sequence is 18 residues long. The V gene's germline CDR1 is SQVTM and CDR2 ANQGSEA. The CDR3 protein is CSALHTSGSFLVGNEQFF. The CDR3 DNA is TGCAGCGCCCTCCATACTAGCGGGAGTTTTTTGGTCGGTAATGAGCAGTTCTTC.

V and J are TRBV27 and TRBJ2-7; 8 bases line up with TRBD2. Germline V gives CDR1 MNHEY, CDR2 SMNVEV (reference sequence). Germline trimming cut 0 bases from V and 2 bases from J; bases unmatched to any gene: 3. CDR3 length: 15 residues. CDR3 sequence: CASSLSTGGPYEQYF. CDR3 DNA: TGTGCCAGCAGTTTATCCACGGGAGGGCCCTACGAGCAGTACTTC.

This chain uses TRBV5-1 with TRBJ1-1, with 8 bases matching TRBD1. Per germline, CDR1 SGHRS and CDR2 YFSETQ. The CDR3 spans 16 residues. Trimming removed 4 bases from V and 4 bases from J; junction bases left unmatched: 12. The CDR3 DNA reads as TGCGCCAGCAGCGCTGGACAGGGAGGGGCTACCACTGAAGCTTTCTTT. Its protein is CASSAGQGGATTEAFF. The whole variable domain, remainder taken from reference TRBV5-1 and TRBJ1-1, is KAGVTQTPRYLIKTRGQQVTLSCSPISGHRSVSWYQQTPGQGLQFLFEYFSETQRNKGNFPGRFSGRQFSNSRSEMNVSTLELGDSALYLCASSAGQGGATTEAFFGQGTRLTVV.

The chain is built from TRBV24-1 and TRBJ2-6; possible D gene TRBD2, 5 bases. Germline CDR1 is KGHDR and CDR2 is SFDVKD. The CDR3 has 17 residues. V was clipped by 4 bases and J by 0 bases, with 12 bases between them. The CDR3 sequence is CATSEPASYSGANVLTF. The CDR3 DNA is TGTGCCACCAGTGAACCGGCTAGCTACTCTGGGGCCAACGTCCTGACTTTC.

CDR3 residues: CASSRDRNSYNEQFF. In DNA form, the CDR3 reads TGTGCCAGCAGCCGGGACAGAAACTCCTACAATGAGCAGTTCTTC. The chain links TRBV7-2 to TRBJ2-1; 7 bases agree with TRBD1. Germline V lookup: CDR1 SGHTA, CDR2 FQGNSA. After removal of 5 bases from V and 0 bases from J, the junction contained 4 bases not matched to a gene. This CDR3 has 15 residues. Supplemented by reference TRBV7-2 and TRBJ2-1, the full variable domain reads GAGVSQSPSNKVTEKGKDVELRCDPISGHTALYWYRQSLGQGLEFLIYFQGNSAPDKSGLPSDRFSAERTGGSVSTLTIQRTQQEDSAVYLCASSRDRNSYNEQFFGPGTRLTVL.

The gene calls are TRBV5-4 and TRBJ2-7; 8 nucleotides line up with TRBD2. The CDR3 runs 16 residues. CDR1 SGHNT and CDR2 YYREEE come from the germline V gene (reference sequence). The V gene end was trimmed by 2 bases and the J gene end by 6 bases; junction bases not matched to a gene: 13. The CDR3 bases are TGTGCCAGCAGCTTAGGTAGCGGGATGGTTAGGGGCGAGCAGTACTTC. This gives the protein CASSLGSGMVRGEQYF.

The rearrangement links TRBV18 to TRBJ1-1, with 11 bases identical to TRBD1. Unmatched junction bases numbered 9, after V lost 8 bases and J lost 4 bases. Germline V CDR1 and CDR2: KGHSH, LQKENI. The CDR3 has 15 residues. CDR3: CASATGTGGTTEAFF. The CDR3 nucleotides read TGTGCCAGCGCAACCGGGACAGGGGGGACCACTGAAGCTTTCTTT.

The rearrangement uses TRBV7-2 and TRBJ2-1, with unresolved D. CDR1 is SGHTA, CDR2 FQGNSA, per germline. V was clipped by 1 base and J by 6 bases, with 7 bases between them. CDR3 size: 13 residues. The CDR3 region has the DNA TGTGCCAGCAGCTTAGTGCGAGGCAATGAGCAGTTCTTC. Translating gives CASSLVRGNEQFF.

V is TRBV27 and J is TRBJ2-1; possibly TRBD2 for D (6 bases). The CDR3 length is 19 residues. The V and J ends lost 0 bases and 0 bases respectively, with 18 bases between them. Germline V gene sequence: CDR1 MNHEY, CDR2 SMNVEV (reference sequence). CDR3 nucleotide sequence: TGTGCCAGCAGTTTATCCCCCTCGTCGGGAGCTATCTCCTACAATGAGCAGTTCTTC. It is translated as CASSLSPSSGAISYNEQFF.

The rearrangement joins TRBV3-1 (or the pseudogene TRBV3-2) to TRBJ2-1, with 9 bases lining up with TRBD2. In germline, CDR1 is LGHDT, CDR2 YNNKEL (reference sequence). The CDR3 has 16 residues. The V segment lost 3 bases and the J segment 4 bases; nucleotides outside the gene matches: 7. The CDR3 protein is CASSHLRLADYNEQFF. In DNA, the CDR3 is TGTGCCAGCAGCCATTTAAGACTAGCGGATTACAATGAGCAGTTCTTC.

The rearrangement joins TRBV4-3 to TRBJ2-1, with TRBD2 matching 9 bases. Germline CDR1 and CDR2: LGHNA and YSLEER. V was pared by 1 base and J by 8 bases, with 12 bases of the junction left unmatched. The CDR3 totals 17 residues. The CDR3 coding sequence is TGCGCCAGCAGCCAAGTGGGGCGCGGGAGGGCCCGGGATGAGCAGTTCTTC. Encoded protein: CASSQVGRGRARDEQFF.

This clone showed up just a few times. The CDR3 region is CASSQEQGTGNGGYTF. CDR3 DNA sequence: TGCGCCAGCAGCCAAGAGCAGGGAACAGGGAATGGGGGCTACACCTTC. This chain connects TRBV4-1 to TRBJ1-2, with D perhaps matching TRBD1 (6 bases). CDR3 length: 16 residues. Trimming pared 0 bases from V and 8 bases from J, leaving 19 bases between. Germline V gene data show CDR1 as MGHRA and CDR2 as YSYEKL.

The gene calls are TRBV5-4 and TRBJ2-2; 12 bases match TRBD2. The CDR3 runs to 14 residues. J lost 7 bases, V lost 7 bases, and 5 bases had no gene match. Germline V gives CDR1 SGHNT, CDR2 YYREEE (reference sequence). The CDR3: CASRTSGNYGELFF. The CDR3 nucleotides are TGTGCCAGCCGGACTAGCGGGAATTACGGGGAGCTGTTTTTT.

The chain carries TRBV6-2 or TRBV6-3 and TRBJ2-7, with 7 nucleotides matching TRBD2. The CDR3 is 13 residues long. The J segment lost 6 bases and the V segment lost 5 bases, leaving 7 bases of the junction unmatched. Germline lookup yields CDR1 MNHEY and CDR2 SVGEGT. The CDR3 DNA reads TGTGCCAGCAGTAAGTGGGAGGGTAGCGAGCAGTACTTC. Translating gives CASSKWEGSEQYF.

The chain has TRBV29-1 and TRBJ2-1; D is unclear. Germline CDR1 reads SQVTM; CDR2 reads ANQGSEA. The CDR3 loop spans 16 amino acids. Trimming removed 0 bases from V and 2 bases from J, with 14 bases in between. CDR3 nucleotides: TGCAGCGTTGAAGATCTTCGGCGGAACACCTACAATGAGCAGTTCTTC. Amino acids: CSVEDLRRNTYNEQFF.

The chain joins TRBV28 to TRBJ1-3; 7 nucleotides line up with TRBD1. This CDR3 is 15 amino acids long. Losses at the gene ends were 6 bases for V and 0 bases for J; bases not matched to a gene: 5. Germline V CDR1 and CDR2: MDHEN, SYDVKM. CDR3 loop: CASRGQLYSGNTIYF. The CDR3 DNA reads TGTGCCAGCAGGGGACAGTTGTACTCTGGAAACACCATATATTTT. The full variable domain, completed using reference TRBV28 and TRBJ1-3, is DVKVTQSSRYLVKRTGEKVFLECVQDMDHENMFWYRQDPGLGLRLIYFSYDVKMKEKGDIPEGYSVSREKKERFSLILESASTNQTSMYLCASRGQLYSGNTIYFGEGSWLTVV.

This clone was seen once. The chain joins TRBV18 to TRBJ2-3; weak D call: TRBD1 (6 bases). The germline gives CDR1 KGHSH, CDR2 LQKENI. There are 15 residues in the CDR3. The V end was cut by 0 bases, the J end by 4 bases, with 11 bases between. The CDR3 here is CASSPPSQGPDTQYF. DNA of the CDR3: TGTGCCAGCTCACCACCGTCCCAGGGGCCAGATACGCAGTATTTT.

V is TRBV6-1 and J is TRBJ2-7; 7 nucleotides match TRBD2. V lost 2 bases, J lost 5 bases, and 9 bases stayed unmatched. The length of the CDR3 is 15 residues. Germline V lookup: CDR1 MNHNS, CDR2 SASEGT. Written as DNA, the CDR3 is TGTGCCAGCAGTGAAAGGCTAGCGGTGGGGAACGAGCAGTACTTC. Translating it yields CASSERLAVGNEQYF.

The rearrangement joins TRBV19 to TRBJ1-4; 8 bases agree with TRBD1. Unmatched junction bases numbered 12, after V lost 8 bases and J lost 7 bases. Germline V gene lookup returns CDR1 LNHDA and CDR2 SQIVND (reference sequence). The CDR3 sequence is 15 residues long. The CDR3 nucleotides read TGTGCCAGTGGAGCCCCCCGGGACAGGAGTGAAAAACTGTTTTTT. This codes for CASGAPRDRSEKLFF.